This T cell receptor (beta chain) was retrieved from a study of T-cell reconstitution after alpha-beta-depleted transplantation in children. The CDR3 length is 13 residues. Germline assignment: CDR1 SGDLS and CDR2 YYNGEE. Deletions cut 4 bases from V and 3 bases from J, with 10 bases between. Using unique molecular identifiers, the investigators prepared the TCRbeta library. One entry per CDR3 protein results from TCRdb running MiXCR on the PCR reads. The table records approximately 510,000 distinct CDR3 sequences, roughly 18% of them present only once. The J gene is TRBJ1-1, the V gene TRBV9, with D possibly matching TRBD1 (6 bases). This receptor was identified in a human donor who donated a stem cell graft to a child with acute lymphoblastic leukemia. This sample comprised PBMCs from the stem cell graft donor, obtained from the stem cell graft. The CDR3 DNA is TGTGCCAGCAGCACCCCAGGGGACACTGAAGCTTTCTTT. It yields the protein CASSTPGDTEAFF.